The 13 T cell receptor beta chains given below trace back to one sample, sequenced in a study of shared clonotypes between healthy human individuals. The assay was immunoSEQ multiplex PCR, and TCRdb's table has in-frame clones only and misses some. The sample holds some 790,000 clones, approximately 72% seen once. Sequenced material: memory CD4+ T cells sorted from blood. As to subset: CD45RA-negative fraction. These receptor sequences come from a woman in her 30s in good health.

This clone has just one count. The V and J genes are TRBV5-4 and TRBJ2-7; TRBD1 matches 9 bases. CDR1 and CDR2 (germline): SGHNT, YYREEE (reference sequence). This CDR3 region has 13 residues. V was pared by 2 bases and J by 6 bases, with 3 bases of the junction left unmatched. CDR3 in amino acids: CASSFTGGVEQYF. The CDR3 DNA reads TGTGCCAGCAGCTTCACAGGGGGCGTCGAGCAGTACTTC. Full variable domain (missing parts from reference TRBV5-4 and TRBJ2-7): ETGVTQSPTHLIKTRGQQVTLRCSSQSGHNTVSWYQQALGQGPQFIFQYYREEENGRGNFPPRFSGLQFPNYSSELNVNALELDDSALYLCASSFTGGVEQYFGPGTRLTVT.

This chain connects TRBV5-1 to TRBJ2-3; 8 positions agree with TRBD1. Trimming removed 2 bases from V and 0 bases from J; junction bases left unmatched: 2. The CDR3 extends over 15 amino acids. Germline V gives CDR1 SGHRS, CDR2 YFSETQ. The CDR3 loop is CASSFGDRSTDTQYF. The DNA of the CDR3 is TGCGCCAGCAGCTTCGGGGACAGGAGCACAGATACGCAGTATTTT.

This clone was counted a few times. This chain links TRBV11-2 with TRBJ2-2; D uncertain. Germline CDR1 and CDR2: SGHAT and FQNNGV. CDR3 length: 14 amino acids. V shed 2 bases and J shed 3 bases, with 7 bases lying between them. For the CDR3, the DNA is TGTGCCAGCAGCTTATCTACTCACACCGGGGAGCTGTTTTTT. Translating gives CASSLSTHTGELFF.

V gene TRBV7-9 combines with J gene TRBJ2-3; weak D call: TRBD2 (5 bases). From germline, CDR1 is SEHNR and CDR2 FQNEAQ (reference sequence). Trimming stripped 3 bases from V and 3 bases from J, with 13 bases between. The CDR3 is made up of 15 amino acids. The CDR3 DNA sequence: TGTGCCAGCAGCTTTGGCAGCGGAATGACAGATACGCAGTATTTT. It codes for CASSFGSGMTDTQYF.

The genes are TRBV19 and TRBJ2-1; D might be TRBD2 (6 bases). CDR3 length equals 16 residues. Trimming removed 1 base at V and 0 bases at J, with 10 bases between. CDR1 LNHDA and CDR2 SQIVND come from the germline V gene (reference sequence). The CDR3: CASSIGLASSYNEQFF. Here the CDR3 DNA reads TGTGCCAGTAGTATAGGGCTAGCGAGCTCCTACAATGAGCAGTTCTTC.

The chain uses TRBV28 and TRBJ2-2; D remains unclear. Trimming removed 5 bases at V and 2 bases at J, with 3 bases between. The germline CDR1 and CDR2 sequences are MDHEN and SYDVKM. This CDR3 spans 12 amino acids. The DNA for the CDR3 is TGTGCCAGCAGTACAAACACCGGGGAGCTGTTTTTT. It is translated as CASSTNTGELFF.

About this clone: The sample carries other DNA sequences with the same CDR3. The CDR3 DNA reads TGTGCCAGCAGCTTACTAGCGGGAGCCGGGGGGAATGAGCAGTTCTTC. Its protein is CASSLLAGAGGNEQFF. The rearrangement joins TRBV13 to TRBJ2-1, with 10 bases that match TRBD2. This CDR3 contains 16 residues. J was trimmed by 7 bases and V by 2 bases; bases with no gene match: 8. Germline lookup yields CDR1 PRHDT and CDR2 FYEKMQ (reference sequence).

With regard to this clone: This sample includes further DNA sequences coding for the same CDR3. The chain recombines TRBV5-1 with TRBJ1-1; 7 nucleotides align to TRBD1. Germline CDR1 and CDR2: SGHRS and YFSETQ. This CDR3 is built from 14 residues. Trimming cost V 4 bases and J 2 bases; bases outside gene matches: 5. The CDR3 spells CASSGGQANTEAFF. The CDR3 region has the DNA TGCGCCAGCAGCGGAGGACAGGCCAACACTGAAGCTTTCTTT.

The chain recombines TRBV19 with TRBJ2-3; D possibly corresponds to TRBD2 (6 bases). The length of the CDR3 is 15 residues. Trimming shortened V by 6 bases and J by 4 bases, and 17 bases separated the two germline ends. CDR1 is LNHDA, CDR2 SQIVND, per germline (reference sequence). The CDR3 nucleotides read TGTGCCAGTAGGCGACTAGAGGGTCGGGCAGATACGCAGTATTTT. Its translation: CASRRLEGRADTQYF.

J is TRBJ2-7 and V is TRBV28; 8 positions agree with TRBD1. The ends lost 6 bases at V and 5 bases at J; junction bases unmatched: 6. Germline values: CDR1 MDHEN, CDR2 SYDVKM. There are 13 residues in the CDR3. The CDR3 DNA follows: TGTGCCAGCAGCCCAGGACAGGGACACGAGCAGTACTTC. It yields the protein CASSPGQGHEQYF.

The V and J genes are TRBV14 and TRBJ2-1, with 10 nucleotides matching TRBD2. The germline gives CDR1 SGHDN, CDR2 FVKESK. J was trimmed by 4 bases and V by 6 bases; bases with no gene match: 9. The CDR3 totals 16 residues. The CDR3 nucleotides read TGTGCCAGCAGTCGATTCCTAGCGGGAGCTTACAATGAGCAGTTCTTC. Protein product: CASSRFLAGAYNEQFF. Complete variable domain (other parts from reference TRBV14 and TRBJ2-1): EAGVTQFPSHSVIEKGQTVTLRCDPISGHDNLYWYRRVMGKEIKFLLHFVKESKQDESGMPNNRFLAERTGGTYSTLKVQPAELEDSGVYFCASSRFLAGAYNEQFFGPGTRLTVL.

CDR3 DNA sequence: TGTGCCACCAGCACTGGTGACGAGCAGTACTTC. It encodes CATSTGDEQYF. The chain is built from TRBV15 and TRBJ2-7; D is undetermined. Trimming removed 4 bases at V and 5 bases at J, with 6 bases between. CDR1 is LNHNV and CDR2 is YYDKDF in the germline V gene (reference sequence). The CDR3 contains 11 residues.

The chain couples TRBV7-6 to TRBJ2-7, with 10 bases lining up with TRBD2. V lost 1 base, J lost 3 bases, and 3 bases stayed unmatched. CDR3 length: 15 amino acids. Germline V CDR1 and CDR2: SGHVS, FNYEAQ. This chain's CDR3 is CASSLGTSGIYEQYF. DNA of the CDR3: TGTGCCAGCAGCTTAGGCACTAGCGGGATCTACGAGCAGTACTTC.